This entry features one T cell receptor (beta chain) sequence. The antigen remains unidentified. This entry belongs to a study of response to subunit inactivated influenza vaccine. Study-wide findings and caveats: Researchers suggested that each seasonal influenza vaccination recruits few new T cells.

TCRdb called the RT-PCR reads again in MiXCR, with one record for every CDR3 protein. The sample contains 450,000 to 550,000 distinct CDR3 sequences, over 25% of which appear only once. The germline V gene encodes CDR1 SQVTM and CDR2 ANQGSEA. This CDR3 spans 15 amino acids. V was pared by 3 bases and J by 4 bases, with 8 bases of the junction left unmatched. The source material was CD4+ T cells sorted from PBMCs, sampled 5 days after vaccination. This receptor was obtained from a man aged 50 or older who received an inactivated influenza vaccine. The V gene is TRBV29-1, the J gene TRBJ2-7; 11 positions match TRBD2. The CDR3 sequence: CSVDIGTSGSYEQYF. The CDR3 bases are TGCAGCGTTGATATCGGAACTAGCGGGAGTTACGAGCAGTACTTC.